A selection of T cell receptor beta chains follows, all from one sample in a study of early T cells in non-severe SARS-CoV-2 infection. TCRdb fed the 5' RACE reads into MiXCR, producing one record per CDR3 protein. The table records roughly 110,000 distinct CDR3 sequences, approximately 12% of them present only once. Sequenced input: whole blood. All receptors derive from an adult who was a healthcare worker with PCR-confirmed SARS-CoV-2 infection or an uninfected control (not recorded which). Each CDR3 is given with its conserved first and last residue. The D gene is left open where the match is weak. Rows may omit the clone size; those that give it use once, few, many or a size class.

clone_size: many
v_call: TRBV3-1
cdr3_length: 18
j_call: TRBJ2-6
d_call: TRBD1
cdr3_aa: CASSRQGLSSSGANVLTF
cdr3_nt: TGTGCCAGCAGCAGACAGGGATTATCTAGCTCTGGGGCCAACGTCCTGACTTTC

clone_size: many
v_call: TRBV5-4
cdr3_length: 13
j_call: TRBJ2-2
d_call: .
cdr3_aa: CASSLTLTGELFF
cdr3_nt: TGTGCCAGCAGTCTAACCCTAACCGGGGAGCTGTTTTTT

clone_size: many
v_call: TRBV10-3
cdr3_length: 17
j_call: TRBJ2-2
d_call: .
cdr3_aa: CAIRSRPSGENTGELFF
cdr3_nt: TGTGCCATCAGATCTAGGCCCTCAGGGGAGAACACCGGGGAGCTGTTTTTT

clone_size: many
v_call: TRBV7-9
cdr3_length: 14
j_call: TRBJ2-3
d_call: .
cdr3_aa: CASSLKGSTDTQYF
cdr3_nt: TGTGCCAGCAGCTTGAAAGGGTCTACAGATACGCAGTATTTT

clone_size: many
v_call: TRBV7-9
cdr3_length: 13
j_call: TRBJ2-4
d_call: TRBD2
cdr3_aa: CASSASLAGEEYF
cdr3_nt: TGTGCCAGCAGCGCCTCGCTAGCGGGAGAAGAGTACTTC

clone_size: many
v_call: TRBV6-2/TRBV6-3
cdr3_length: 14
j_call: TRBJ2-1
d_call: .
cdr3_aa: CASSYSLTSNEQFF
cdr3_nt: TGTGCCAGCAGTTACTCCTTGACGTCAAATGAGCAGTTCTTC

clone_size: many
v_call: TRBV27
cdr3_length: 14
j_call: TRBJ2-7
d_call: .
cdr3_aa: CASSFLARLYEQYF
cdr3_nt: TGTGCCAGCAGTTTCCTAGCGCGACTCTACGAGCAGTACTTC

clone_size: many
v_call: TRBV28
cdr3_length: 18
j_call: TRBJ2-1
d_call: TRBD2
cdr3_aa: CASSSPGLAVPPYNEQFF
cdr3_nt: TGTGCCAGCAGCTCGCCGGGACTAGCGGTCCCCCCCTACAATGAGCAGTTCTTC

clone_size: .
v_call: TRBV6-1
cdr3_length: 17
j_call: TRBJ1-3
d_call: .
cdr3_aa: CASKKLPQLSSGNTIYF
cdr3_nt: TGTGCCAGCAAAAAGCTCCCACAACTATCCTCTGGAAACACCATATATTTT

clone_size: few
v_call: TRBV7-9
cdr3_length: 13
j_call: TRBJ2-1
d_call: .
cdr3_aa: CASSLPPANEQFF
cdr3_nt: TGTGCCAGCAGCCTTCCCCCCGCCAATGAGCAGTTCTTC

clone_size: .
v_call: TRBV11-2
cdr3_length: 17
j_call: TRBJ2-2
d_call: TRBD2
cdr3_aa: CASSSLAGLVNTGELFF
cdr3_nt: TGTGCCAGCAGCTCTCTAGCGGGATTGGTGAACACCGGGGAGCTGTTTTTT

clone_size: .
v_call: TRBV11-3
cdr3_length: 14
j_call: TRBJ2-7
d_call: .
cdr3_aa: CASRRRLLPYEQYF
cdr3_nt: TGTGCCAGCAGAAGACGTCTGCTCCCATACGAGCAGTACTTC

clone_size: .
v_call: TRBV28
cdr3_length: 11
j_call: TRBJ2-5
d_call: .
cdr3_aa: CASSFLGAQYF
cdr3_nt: TGTGCCAGCAGCTTCCTTGGGGCCCAGTACTTC

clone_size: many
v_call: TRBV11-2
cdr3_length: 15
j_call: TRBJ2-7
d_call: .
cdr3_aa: CASSPTSTGAYEQYF
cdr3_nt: TGTGCCAGCAGCCCGACCTCCACGGGGGCCTACGAGCAGTACTTC

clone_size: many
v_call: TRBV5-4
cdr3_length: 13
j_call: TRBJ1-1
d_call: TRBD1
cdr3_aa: CASSPGTEAEAFF
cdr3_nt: TGTGCCAGCAGCCCCGGGACAGAGGCTGAAGCTTTCTTT

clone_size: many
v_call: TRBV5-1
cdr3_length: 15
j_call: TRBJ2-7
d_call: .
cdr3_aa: CASSLSGVGFYEQYF
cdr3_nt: TGCGCCAGCAGCTTATCCGGAGTTGGGTTCTACGAGCAGTACTTC

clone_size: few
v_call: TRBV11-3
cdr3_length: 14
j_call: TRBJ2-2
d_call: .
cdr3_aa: CASSFSGTTRELFF
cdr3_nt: TGTGCCAGCAGCTTTTCAGGGACCACCCGGGAGCTGTTTTTT

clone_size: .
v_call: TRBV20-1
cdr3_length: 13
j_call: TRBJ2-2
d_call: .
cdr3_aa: CSARGQFTGELFF
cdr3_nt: TGCAGTGCTAGGGGGCAGTTCACCGGGGAGCTGTTTTTT

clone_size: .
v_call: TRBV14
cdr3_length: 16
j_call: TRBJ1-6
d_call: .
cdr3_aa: CASSQDQAAYNSPLHF
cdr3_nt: TGTGCCAGCAGCCAAGATCAGGCAGCATATAATTCACCCCTCCACTTT

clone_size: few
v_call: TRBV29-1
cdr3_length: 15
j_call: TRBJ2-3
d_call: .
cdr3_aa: CSVDPIADSTDTQYF
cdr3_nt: TGCAGCGTTGACCCCATAGCGGATAGCACAGATACGCAGTATTTT

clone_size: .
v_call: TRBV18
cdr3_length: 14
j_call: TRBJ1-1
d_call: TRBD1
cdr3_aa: CASSPTTGDTEAFF
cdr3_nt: TGTGCCAGCTCACCGACCACAGGGGACACTGAAGCTTTCTTT

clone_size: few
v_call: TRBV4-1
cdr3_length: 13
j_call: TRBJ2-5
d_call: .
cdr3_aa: CASSSQIKETQYF
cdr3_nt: TGCGCCAGCAGCTCCCAAATTAAAGAGACCCAGTACTTC

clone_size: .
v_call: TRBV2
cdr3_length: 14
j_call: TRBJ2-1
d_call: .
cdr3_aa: CASIGTPLYNEQFF
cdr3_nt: TGTGCCAGCATCGGGACCCCCCTATACAATGAGCAGTTCTTC

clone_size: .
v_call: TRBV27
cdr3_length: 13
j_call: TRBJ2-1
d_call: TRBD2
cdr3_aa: CASRILAANEQFF
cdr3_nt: TGTGCCAGCAGGATACTAGCGGCCAATGAGCAGTTCTTC

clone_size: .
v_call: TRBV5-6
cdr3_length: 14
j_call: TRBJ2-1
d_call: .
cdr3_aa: CASSPLGSYNEQFF
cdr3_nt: TGTGCCAGCAGCCCCCTCGGCTCCTACAATGAGCAGTTCTTC

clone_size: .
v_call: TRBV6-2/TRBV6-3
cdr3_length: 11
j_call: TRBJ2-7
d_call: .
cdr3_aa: CPSRGTYEQYF
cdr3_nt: TGTCCCAGCAGAGGGACCTACGAGCAGTACTTC

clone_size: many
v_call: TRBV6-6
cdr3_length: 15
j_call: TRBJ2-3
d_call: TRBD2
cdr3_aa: CASSLGLAGVGTQYF
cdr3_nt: TGTGCCAGCAGCCTAGGACTAGCGGGAGTGGGTACGCAGTATTTT

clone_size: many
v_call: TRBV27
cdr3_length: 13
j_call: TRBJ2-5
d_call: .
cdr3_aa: CASSLGQQETQYF
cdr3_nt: TGTGCCAGCAGTTTAGGACAGCAAGAGACCCAGTACTTC

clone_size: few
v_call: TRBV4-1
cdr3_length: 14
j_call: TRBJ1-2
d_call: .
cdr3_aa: CASSQDHQVGGYTF
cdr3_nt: TGCGCCAGCAGCCAAGATCACCAAGTTGGGGGCTACACCTTC

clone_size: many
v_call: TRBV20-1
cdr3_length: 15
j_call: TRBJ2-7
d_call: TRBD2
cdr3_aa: CSARDEGGPDYEQYF
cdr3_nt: TGCAGTGCTAGAGATGAGGGAGGGCCGGACTACGAGCAGTACTTC

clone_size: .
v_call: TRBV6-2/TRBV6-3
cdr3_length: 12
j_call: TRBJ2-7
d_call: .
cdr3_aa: CASNQGAYEQYF
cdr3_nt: TGTGCCAGCAATCAAGGGGCCTACGAGCAGTACTTC

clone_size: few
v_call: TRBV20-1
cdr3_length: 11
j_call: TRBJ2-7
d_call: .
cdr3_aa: CSARRTHEQYF
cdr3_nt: TGCAGTGCTCGGCGCACTCACGAGCAGTACTTC

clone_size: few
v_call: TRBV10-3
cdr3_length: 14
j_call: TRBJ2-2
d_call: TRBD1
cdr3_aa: CVTNRDSYTGELFF
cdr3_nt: TGTGTCACAAACCGGGACAGTTACACCGGGGAGCTGTTTTTT

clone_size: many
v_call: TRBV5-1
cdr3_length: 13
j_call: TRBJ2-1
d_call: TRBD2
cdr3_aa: CASNRGGYNEQFF
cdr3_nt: TGCGCCAGCAATCGGGGAGGGTACAATGAGCAGTTCTTC

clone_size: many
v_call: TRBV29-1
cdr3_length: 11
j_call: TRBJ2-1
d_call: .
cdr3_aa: CSAGEKYEQFF
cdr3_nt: TGCAGCGCAGGAGAGAAATATGAGCAGTTCTTC

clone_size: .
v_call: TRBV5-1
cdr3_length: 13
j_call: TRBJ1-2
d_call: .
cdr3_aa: CASSFPGNYGYTF
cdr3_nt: TGCGCCAGCAGCTTTCCGGGGAACTATGGCTACACCTTC

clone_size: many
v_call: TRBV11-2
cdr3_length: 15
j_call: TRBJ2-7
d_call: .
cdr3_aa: CASSLGTSRAYEQYF
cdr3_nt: TGTGCCAGCAGCTTAGGGACTTCTCGAGCCTACGAGCAGTACTTC

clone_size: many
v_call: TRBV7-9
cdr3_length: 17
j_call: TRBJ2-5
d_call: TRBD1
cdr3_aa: CASSFEPGQQYQETQYF
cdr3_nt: TGTGCCAGCAGCTTCGAACCGGGACAGCAGTACCAAGAGACCCAGTACTTC

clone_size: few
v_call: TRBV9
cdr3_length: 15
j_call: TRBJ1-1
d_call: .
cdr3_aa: CASSVASGSGTEAFF
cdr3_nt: TGTGCCAGCAGCGTAGCATCCGGGTCCGGCACTGAAGCTTTCTTT

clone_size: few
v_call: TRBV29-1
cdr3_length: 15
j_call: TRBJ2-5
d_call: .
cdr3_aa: CSVGPSGGPSETQYF
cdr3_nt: TGCAGCGTTGGGCCCTCTGGTGGCCCTAGCGAGACCCAGTACTTC

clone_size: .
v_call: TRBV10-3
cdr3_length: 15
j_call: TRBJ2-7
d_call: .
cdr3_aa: CAISAAGTSDYEQYF
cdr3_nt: TGTGCCATTTCCGCTGCCGGGACTTCGGACTACGAGCAGTACTTC

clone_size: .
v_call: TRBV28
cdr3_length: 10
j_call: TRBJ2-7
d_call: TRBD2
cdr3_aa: CASRAGVLYF
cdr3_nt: TGTGCCAGCAGGGCGGGAGTGCTGTACTTC

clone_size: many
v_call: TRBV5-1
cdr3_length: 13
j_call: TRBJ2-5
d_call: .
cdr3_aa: CASSIGAQETQYF
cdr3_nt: TGCGCCAGCAGCATCGGGGCTCAAGAGACCCAGTACTTC

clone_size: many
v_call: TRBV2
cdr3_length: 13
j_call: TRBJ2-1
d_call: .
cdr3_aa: CASKTDPYNEQFF
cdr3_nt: TGTGCCAGCAAGACTGACCCTTACAATGAGCAGTTCTTC

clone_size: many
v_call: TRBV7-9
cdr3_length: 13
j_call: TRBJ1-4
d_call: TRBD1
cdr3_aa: CAGGDSSREKLFF
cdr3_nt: TGTGCCGGGGGGGACAGTTCTCGTGAAAAACTGTTTTTT

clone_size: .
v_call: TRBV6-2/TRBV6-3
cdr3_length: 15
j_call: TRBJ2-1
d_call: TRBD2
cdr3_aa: CATDNLAVWGNEQFF
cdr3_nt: TGTGCCACCGACAACCTAGCGGTGTGGGGAAATGAGCAGTTCTTC

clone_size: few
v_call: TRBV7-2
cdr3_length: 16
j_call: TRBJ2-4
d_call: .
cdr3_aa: CASSRGQILAKNIQYF
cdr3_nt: TGTGCCAGCAGCCGCGGACAGATCCTAGCCAAAAACATTCAGTACTTC